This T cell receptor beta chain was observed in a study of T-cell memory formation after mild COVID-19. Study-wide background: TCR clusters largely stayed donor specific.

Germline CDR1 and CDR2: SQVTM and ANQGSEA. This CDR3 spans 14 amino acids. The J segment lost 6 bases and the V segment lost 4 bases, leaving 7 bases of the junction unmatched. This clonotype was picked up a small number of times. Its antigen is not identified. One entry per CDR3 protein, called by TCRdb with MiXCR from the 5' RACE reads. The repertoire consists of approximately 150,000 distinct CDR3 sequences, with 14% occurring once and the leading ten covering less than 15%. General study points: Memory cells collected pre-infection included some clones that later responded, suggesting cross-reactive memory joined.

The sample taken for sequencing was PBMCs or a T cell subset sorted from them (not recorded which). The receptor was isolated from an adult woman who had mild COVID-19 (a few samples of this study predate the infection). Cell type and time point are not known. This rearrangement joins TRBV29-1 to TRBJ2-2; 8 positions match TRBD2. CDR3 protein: CSVGPAGVAGELFF. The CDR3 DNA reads TGCAGCGTTGGGCCAGCGGGAGTTGCCGGGGAGCTGTTTTTT.